These T cell receptor beta chains were read from a single sample in a study of a mutant IDH1 vaccine in newly diagnosed glioma. Sequenced by immunoSEQ multiplex PCR; TCRdb stores in-frame clones only, minus some. The sample holds about 82,000 clones, approximately 85% seen once. No antigens are known for them. The sequencing used PBMCs, collected from a glioma patient whose treatment included an IDH1 peptide vaccine. The receptors derive from a man aged 30-40 years with glioma. Some clones in this sample may be carry-over from other donors' samples. Each CDR3 is given with its conserved first and last residue. D genes are given only for firm matches.

NA TRBJ1-5 TRBV28 TGTGCCAGCACCCTGAGTGGGGGCGATCAGCCCCAGCATTTT CASTLSGGDQPQHF
NA TRBJ2-6 TRBV7-2 TGTGCCAGCAGCTTAGCGGGTTACTCTGGGGCCAACGTCCTGACTTTC CASSLAGYSGANVLTF
NA TRBJ2-1 TRBV19 TGTGCCAGTAGTAGTTTGAGACCCGTGTACAATGAGCAGTTCTTC CASSSLRPVYNEQFF
NA TRBJ2-6 TRBV7-7 TGTGCCAGCAGCTCACTCCCTCGGGGGACCGGGGCCAACGTCCTGACTTTC CASSSLPRGTGANVLTF
TRBD1 TRBJ1-1 TRBV28 TGTGCCAGCAGTTCCGTAAGACAGGGGGTGAACACTGAAGCTTTCTTT CASSSVRQGVNTEAFF
NA TRBJ2-7 TRBV2 TGTGCCAGCAGTGAGGTTTTTATATCGGACTACGAGCAGTACTTC CASSEVFISDYEQYF
NA TRBJ2-2 TRBV27 TGTGCCAGCACTACTGTTAACACCGGGGAGCTGTTTTTT CASTTVNTGELFF
NA TRBJ2-2 TRBV4-1 TGCGCCAGCAGCCAGGCCACACTTGGGGAGCTGTTTTTT CASSQATLGELFF
NA TRBJ1-2 TRBV29-1 TGCAGCGTCGAAGATGACAGTTGGACCCTCTATGGCTACACCTTC CSVEDDSWTLYGYTF
NA TRBJ1-5 TRBV2 TGTGCCAGCAGTGAAGAGGAGGGCGGCAATCAGCCCCAGCATTTT CASSEEEGGNQPQHF
TRBD2 TRBJ2-7 TRBV19 TGTGCCAGTAGTATTTCCCTGACTAGCGGGGGGCCGAGCTCCTACGAGCAGTACTTC CASSISLTSGGPSSYEQYF
NA TRBJ2-3 TRBV9 TGTGCCAGCAGCGTAGAGGGAGGCAGAACCCAGTATTTT CASSVEGGRTQYF